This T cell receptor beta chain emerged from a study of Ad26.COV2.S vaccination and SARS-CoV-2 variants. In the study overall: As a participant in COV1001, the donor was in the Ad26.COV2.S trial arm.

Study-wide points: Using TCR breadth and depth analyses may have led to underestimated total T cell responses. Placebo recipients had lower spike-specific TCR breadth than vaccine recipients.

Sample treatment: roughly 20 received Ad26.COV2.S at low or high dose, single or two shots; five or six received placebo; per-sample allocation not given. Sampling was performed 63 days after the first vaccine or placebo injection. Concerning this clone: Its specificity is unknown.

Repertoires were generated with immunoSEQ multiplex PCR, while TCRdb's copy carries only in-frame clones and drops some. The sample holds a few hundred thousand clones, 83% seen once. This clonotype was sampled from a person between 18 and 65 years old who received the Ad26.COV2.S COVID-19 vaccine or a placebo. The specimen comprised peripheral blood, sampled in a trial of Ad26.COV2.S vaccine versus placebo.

The CDR3 region has the DNA TGTGCCTGGAGTCCCGGCCAGAAGACCCAGTACTTC. Amino acid sequence: CAWSPGQKTQYF. V is TRBV30 and J is TRBJ2-5; no definite D call. The ends were cut back, 2 bases at V and 6 bases at J, with 10 bases in the middle. The CDR3 loop spans 12 amino acids. CDR1 and CDR2 (germline): GTSNPN, SVGIG (reference sequence).